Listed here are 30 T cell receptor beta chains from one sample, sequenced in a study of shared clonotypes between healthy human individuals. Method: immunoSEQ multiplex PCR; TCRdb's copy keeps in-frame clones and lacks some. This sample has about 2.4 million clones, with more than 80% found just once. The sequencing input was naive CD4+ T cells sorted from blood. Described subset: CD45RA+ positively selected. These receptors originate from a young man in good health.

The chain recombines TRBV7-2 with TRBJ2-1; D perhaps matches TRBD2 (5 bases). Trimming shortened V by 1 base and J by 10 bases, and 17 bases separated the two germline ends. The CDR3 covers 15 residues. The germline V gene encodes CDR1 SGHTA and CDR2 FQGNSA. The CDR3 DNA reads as TGTGCCAGCAGCTTAGGAGGAGCCCAAACGGGGGAGCAGTTCTTC. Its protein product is CASSLGGAQTGEQFF.

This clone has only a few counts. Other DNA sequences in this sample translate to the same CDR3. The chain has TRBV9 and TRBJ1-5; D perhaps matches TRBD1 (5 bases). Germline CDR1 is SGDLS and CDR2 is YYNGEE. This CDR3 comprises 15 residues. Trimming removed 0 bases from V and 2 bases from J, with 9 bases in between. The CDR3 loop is CASSVEGNGNQPQHF. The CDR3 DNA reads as TGTGCCAGCAGCGTAGAGGGGAATGGCAATCAGCCCCAGCATTTT. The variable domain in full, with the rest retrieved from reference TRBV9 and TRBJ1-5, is DSGVTQTPKHLITATGQRVTLRCSPRSGDLSVYWYQQSLDQGLQFLIQYYNGEERAKGNILERFSAQQFPDLHSELNLSSLELGDSALYFCASSVEGNGNQPQHFGDGTRLSIL.

CDR3 nucleotides: TGTGCCAGCAGTCCTAGCGGACAGAACACTGAAGCTTTCTTT. Protein: CASSPSGQNTEAFF. V usage is TRBV6-6 and J usage is TRBJ1-1; D is perhaps TRBD1 (5 bases). V was cut by 5 bases and J by 1 base, with 11 bases left in between. The CDR3 covers 14 residues. Germline V gene lookup returns CDR1 MNHNY and CDR2 SVGAGI (reference sequence).

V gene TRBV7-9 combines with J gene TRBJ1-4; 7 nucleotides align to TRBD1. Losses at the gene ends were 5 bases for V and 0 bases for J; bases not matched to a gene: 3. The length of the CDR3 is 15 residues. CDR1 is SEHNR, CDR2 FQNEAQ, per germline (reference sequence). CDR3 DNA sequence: TGTGCCAGCAGCGCACAGGGGACAACTAATGAAAAACTGTTTTTT. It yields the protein CASSAQGTTNEKLFF.

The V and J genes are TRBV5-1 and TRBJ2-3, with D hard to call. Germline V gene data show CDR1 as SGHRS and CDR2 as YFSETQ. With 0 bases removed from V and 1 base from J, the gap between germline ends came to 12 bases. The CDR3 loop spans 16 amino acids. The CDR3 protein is CASSLGRVDGTDTQYF. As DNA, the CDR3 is TGCGCCAGCAGCTTGGGAAGGGTGGACGGCACAGATACGCAGTATTTT.

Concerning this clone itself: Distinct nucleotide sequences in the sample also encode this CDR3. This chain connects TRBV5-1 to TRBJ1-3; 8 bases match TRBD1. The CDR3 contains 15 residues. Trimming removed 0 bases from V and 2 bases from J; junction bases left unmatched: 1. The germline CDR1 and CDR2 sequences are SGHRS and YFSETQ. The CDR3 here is CASSLGTGTGNTIYF. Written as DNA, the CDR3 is TGCGCCAGCAGCTTGGGGACAGGGACTGGAAACACCATATATTTT.

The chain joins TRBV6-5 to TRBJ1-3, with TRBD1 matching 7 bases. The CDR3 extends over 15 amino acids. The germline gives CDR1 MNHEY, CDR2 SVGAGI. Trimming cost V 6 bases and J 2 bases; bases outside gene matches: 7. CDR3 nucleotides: TGTGCCAGCAGCACGACAGGGAGCCCTGGAAACACCATATATTTT. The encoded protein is CASSTTGSPGNTIYF.

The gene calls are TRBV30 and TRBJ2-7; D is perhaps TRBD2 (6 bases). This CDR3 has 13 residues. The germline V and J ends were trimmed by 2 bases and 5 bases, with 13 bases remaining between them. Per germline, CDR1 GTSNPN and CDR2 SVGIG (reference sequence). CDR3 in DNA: TGTGCCTGGAGTAGGTACGCGGGAAACGAGCAGTACTTC. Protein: CAWSRYAGNEQYF.

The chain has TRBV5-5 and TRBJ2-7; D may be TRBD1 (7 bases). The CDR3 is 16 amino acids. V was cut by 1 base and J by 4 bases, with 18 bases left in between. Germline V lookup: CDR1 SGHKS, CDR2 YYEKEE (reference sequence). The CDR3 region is CASSLLGGTVNYEQYF. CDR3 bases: TGTGCCAGCAGCTTGCTCGGAGGGACAGTGAATTACGAGCAGTACTTC.

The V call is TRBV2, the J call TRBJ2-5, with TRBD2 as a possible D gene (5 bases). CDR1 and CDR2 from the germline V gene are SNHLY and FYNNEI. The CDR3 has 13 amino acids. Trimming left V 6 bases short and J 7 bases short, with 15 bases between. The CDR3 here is CASSQDHGGTQYF. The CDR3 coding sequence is TGTGCCAGCAGCCAAGACCACGGAGGGACCCAGTACTTC.

CDR3 sequence reads: CASSPPKGKGSYNEQFF. DNA for the CDR3: TGTGCCAGCAGTCCCCCGAAGGGAAAGGGCTCCTACAATGAGCAGTTCTTC. V is TRBV28 and J is TRBJ2-1, with D unclear. CDR3 length equals 17 residues. With 5 bases removed from V and 0 bases from J, the gap between germline ends came to 17 bases. Germline V lookup: CDR1 MDHEN, CDR2 SYDVKM.

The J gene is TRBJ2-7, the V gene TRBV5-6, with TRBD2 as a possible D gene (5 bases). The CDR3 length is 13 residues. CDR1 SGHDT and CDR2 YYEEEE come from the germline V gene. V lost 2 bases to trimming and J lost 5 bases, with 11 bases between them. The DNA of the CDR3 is TGTGCCAGCAGCTTAGTAGGGAGCGACGAGCAGTACTTC. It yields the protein CASSLVGSDEQYF.

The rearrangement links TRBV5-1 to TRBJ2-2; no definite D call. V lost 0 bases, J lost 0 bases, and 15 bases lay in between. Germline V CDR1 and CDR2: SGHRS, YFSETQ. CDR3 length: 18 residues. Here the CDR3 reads CASSLVVLYQPNTGELFF. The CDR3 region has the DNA TGCGCCAGCAGCTTGGTCGTCCTGTACCAACCGAACACCGGGGAGCTGTTTTTT.

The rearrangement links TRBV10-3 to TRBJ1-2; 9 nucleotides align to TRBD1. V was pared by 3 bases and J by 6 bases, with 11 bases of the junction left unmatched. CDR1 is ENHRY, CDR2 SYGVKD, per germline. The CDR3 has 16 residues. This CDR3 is CAISEGGTGKFDGYTF. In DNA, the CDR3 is TGTGCCATCAGTGAAGGAGGGACAGGGAAGTTCGATGGCTACACCTTC.

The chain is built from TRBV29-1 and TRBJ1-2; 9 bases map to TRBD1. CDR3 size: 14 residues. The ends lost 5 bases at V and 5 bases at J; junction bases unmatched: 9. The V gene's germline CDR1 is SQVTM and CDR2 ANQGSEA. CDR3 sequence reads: CSVSTGGEWYGYTF. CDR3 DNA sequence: TGCAGCGTTTCCACAGGGGGCGAATGGTATGGCTACACCTTC.

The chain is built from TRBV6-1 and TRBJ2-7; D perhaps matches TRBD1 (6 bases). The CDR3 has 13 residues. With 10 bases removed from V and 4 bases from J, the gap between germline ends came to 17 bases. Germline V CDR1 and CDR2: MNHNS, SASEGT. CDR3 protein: CATRDTGLYEQYF. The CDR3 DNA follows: TGTGCCACCCGGGACACCGGTTTGTACGAGCAGTACTTC.

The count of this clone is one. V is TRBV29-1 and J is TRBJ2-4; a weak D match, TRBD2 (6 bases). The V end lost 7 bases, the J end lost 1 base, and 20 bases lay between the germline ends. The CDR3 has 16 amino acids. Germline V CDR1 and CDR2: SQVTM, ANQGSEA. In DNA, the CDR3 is TGCAGCGCCCGGCTAGCGATGGCACTGGCCAAAAACATTCAGTACTTC. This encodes CSARLAMALAKNIQYF.

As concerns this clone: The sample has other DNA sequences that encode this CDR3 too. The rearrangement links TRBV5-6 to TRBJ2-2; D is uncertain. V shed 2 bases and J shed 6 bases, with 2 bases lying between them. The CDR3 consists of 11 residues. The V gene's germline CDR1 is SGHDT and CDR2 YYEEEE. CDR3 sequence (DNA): TGTGCCAGCAGCTTTGCCGGGGAGCTGTTTTTT. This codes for CASSFAGELFF.

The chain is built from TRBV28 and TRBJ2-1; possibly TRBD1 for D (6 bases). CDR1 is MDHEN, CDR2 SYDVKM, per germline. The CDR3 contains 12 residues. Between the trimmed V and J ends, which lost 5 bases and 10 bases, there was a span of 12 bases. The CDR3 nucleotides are TGTGCCAGCAGTACACAGGGACCCGAGCAGTTCTTC. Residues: CASSTQGPEQFF. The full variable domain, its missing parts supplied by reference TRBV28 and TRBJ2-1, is DVKVTQSSRYLVKRTGEKVFLECVQDMDHENMFWYRQDPGLGLRLIYFSYDVKMKEKGDIPEGYSVSREKKERFSLILESASTNQTSMYLCASSTQGPEQFFGPGTRLTVL.

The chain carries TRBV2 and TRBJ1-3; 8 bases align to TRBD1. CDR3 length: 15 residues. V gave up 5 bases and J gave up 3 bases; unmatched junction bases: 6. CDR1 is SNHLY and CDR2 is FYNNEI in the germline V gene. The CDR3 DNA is TGTGCCAGCAGTCCACAGGGGGGCGTTGGAAACACCATATATTTT. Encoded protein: CASSPQGGVGNTIYF. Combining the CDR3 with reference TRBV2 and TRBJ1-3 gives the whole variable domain EPEVTQTPSHQVTQMGQEVILRCVPISNHLYFYWYRQILGQKVEFLVSFYNNEISEKSEIFDDQFSVERPDGSNFTLKIRSTKLEDSAMYFCASSPQGGVGNTIYFGEGSWLTVV.

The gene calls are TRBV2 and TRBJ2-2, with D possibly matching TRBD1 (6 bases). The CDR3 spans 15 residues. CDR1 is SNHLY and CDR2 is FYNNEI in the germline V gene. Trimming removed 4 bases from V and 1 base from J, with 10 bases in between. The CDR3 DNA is TGTGCCAGCAGTGTAAAGGGACAGAACACCGGGGAGCTGTTTTTT. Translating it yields CASSVKGQNTGELFF.

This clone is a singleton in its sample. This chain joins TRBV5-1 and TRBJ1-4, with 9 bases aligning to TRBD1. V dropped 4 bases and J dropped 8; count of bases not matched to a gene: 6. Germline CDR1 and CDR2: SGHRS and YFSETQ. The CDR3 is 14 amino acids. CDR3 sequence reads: CASSRTGDKEKLFF. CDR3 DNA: TGCGCCAGCAGCCGGACAGGGGATAAAGAAAAACTGTTTTTT.

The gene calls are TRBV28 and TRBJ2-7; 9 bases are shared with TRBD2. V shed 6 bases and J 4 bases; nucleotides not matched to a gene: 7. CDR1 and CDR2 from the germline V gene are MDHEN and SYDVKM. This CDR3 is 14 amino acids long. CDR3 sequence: CASRPAGGLYEQYF. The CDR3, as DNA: TGTGCCAGCAGACCAGCGGGGGGCCTTTACGAGCAGTACTTC.

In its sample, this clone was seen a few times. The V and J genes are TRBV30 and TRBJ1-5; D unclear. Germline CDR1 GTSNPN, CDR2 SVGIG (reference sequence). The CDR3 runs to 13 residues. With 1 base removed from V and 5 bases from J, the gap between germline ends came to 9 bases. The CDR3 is CAWSASIHQPQHF. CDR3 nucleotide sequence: TGTGCCTGGAGTGCCTCCATTCATCAGCCCCAGCATTTT.

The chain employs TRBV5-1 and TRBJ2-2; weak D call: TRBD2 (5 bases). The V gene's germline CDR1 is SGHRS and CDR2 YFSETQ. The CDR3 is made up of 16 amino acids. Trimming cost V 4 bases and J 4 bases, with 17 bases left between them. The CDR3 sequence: CASSPGVNSGTGELFF. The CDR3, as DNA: TGCGCCAGCAGCCCCGGGGTCAACTCAGGCACCGGGGAGCTGTTTTTT.

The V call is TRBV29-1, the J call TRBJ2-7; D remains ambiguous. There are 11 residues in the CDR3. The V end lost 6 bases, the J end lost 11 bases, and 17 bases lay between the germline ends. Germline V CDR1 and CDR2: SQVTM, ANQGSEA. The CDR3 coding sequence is TGCAGCGTAAGGGCCCCACGTGATGAGTACTTC. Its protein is CSVRAPRDEYF.

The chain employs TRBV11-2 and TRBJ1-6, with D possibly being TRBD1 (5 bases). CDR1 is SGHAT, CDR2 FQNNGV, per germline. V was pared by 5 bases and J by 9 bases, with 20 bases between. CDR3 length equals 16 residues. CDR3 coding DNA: TGTGCCAGCAGCCCATCTCAGGGAGGGGCAAGTTCACCCCTCCACTTT. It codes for CASSPSQGGASSPLHF.

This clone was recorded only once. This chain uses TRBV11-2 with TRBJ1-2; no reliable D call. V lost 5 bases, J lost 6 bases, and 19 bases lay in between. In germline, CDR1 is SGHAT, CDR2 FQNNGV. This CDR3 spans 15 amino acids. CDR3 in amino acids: CASSPISRERNGYTF. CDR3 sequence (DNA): TGTGCCAGCAGCCCGATTAGTAGGGAGAGGAATGGCTACACCTTC.

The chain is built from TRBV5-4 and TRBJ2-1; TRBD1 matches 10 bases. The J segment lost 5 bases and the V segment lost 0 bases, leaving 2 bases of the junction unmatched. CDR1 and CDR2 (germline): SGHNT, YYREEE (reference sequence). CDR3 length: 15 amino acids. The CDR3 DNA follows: TGTGCCAGCAGCTTGGGACAGGGGGCGAACAATGAGCAGTTCTTC. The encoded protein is CASSLGQGANNEQFF. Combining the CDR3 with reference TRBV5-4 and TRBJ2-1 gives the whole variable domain ETGVTQSPTHLIKTRGQQVTLRCSSQSGHNTVSWYQQALGQGPQFIFQYYREEENGRGNFPPRFSGLQFPNYSSELNVNALELDDSALYLCASSLGQGANNEQFFGPGTRLTVL.

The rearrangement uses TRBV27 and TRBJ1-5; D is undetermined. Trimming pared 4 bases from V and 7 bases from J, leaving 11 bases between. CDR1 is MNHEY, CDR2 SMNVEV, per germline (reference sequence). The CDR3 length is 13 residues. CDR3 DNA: TGTGCCAGCAGTTCCTGGGTAGGACAGCCCCAGCATTTT. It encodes CASSSWVGQPQHF.